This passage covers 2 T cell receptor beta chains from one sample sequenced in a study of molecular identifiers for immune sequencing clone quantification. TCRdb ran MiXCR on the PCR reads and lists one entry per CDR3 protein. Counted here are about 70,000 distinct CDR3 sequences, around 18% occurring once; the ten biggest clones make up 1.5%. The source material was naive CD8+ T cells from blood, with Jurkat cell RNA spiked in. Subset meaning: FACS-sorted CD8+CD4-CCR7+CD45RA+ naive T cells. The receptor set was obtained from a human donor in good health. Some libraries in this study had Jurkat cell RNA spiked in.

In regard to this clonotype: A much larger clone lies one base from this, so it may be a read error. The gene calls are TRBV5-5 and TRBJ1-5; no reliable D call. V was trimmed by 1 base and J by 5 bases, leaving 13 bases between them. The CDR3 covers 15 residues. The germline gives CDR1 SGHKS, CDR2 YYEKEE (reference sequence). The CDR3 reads CASSLIGNSDQPQHF. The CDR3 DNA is TGTGCCAGCAGCTTGATAGGGAACTCGGATCAGCCCCAGCATTTT.

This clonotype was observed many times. CDR3 loop: CASSKAGQGVCGYTF. In nucleotides, the CDR3 is TGTGCCAGCAGCAAAGCAGGACAGGGCGTCTGTGGCTACACCTTC. This chain joins TRBV21-1 and TRBJ1-2; the tabulated D call, TRBD1, remains unverified against the DNA. TRBV21-1 is shown as a pseudogene. The CDR3 loop spans 15 amino acids.